The 18 T cell receptor beta chains given below trace back to one sample, sequenced in a study of PD-L1 blockade in urothelial cancer. Profiling relied on immunoSEQ multiplex PCR, and the TCRdb table lists in-frame clones only, not all of them. The table includes roughly 45,000 clones, nearly 90% detected once. This sample comprised PBMCs, obtained around atezolizumab (anti-PD-L1) treatment. The source of these receptors is a man in his 60s with urothelial cancer.

The V gene is TRBV11-3, the J gene TRBJ1-1, with D uncertain. Looked up from germline, CDR1 is SGHNT and CDR2 is YENEEA. This CDR3 spans 15 amino acids. V lost 5 bases and J lost 1, with 14 bases in between. CDR3 region: CASSVWRRRNTEAFF. The DNA for the CDR3 is TGTGCCAGCAGCGTATGGAGGAGGAGGAACACTGAAGCTTTCTTT.

This rearrangement joins TRBV18 to TRBJ1-1; 7 bases line up with TRBD1. J was trimmed by 4 bases and V by 4 bases; bases with no gene match: 6. Per the germline V gene, CDR1 is KGHSH and CDR2 is LQKENI. The length of the CDR3 is 14 residues. CDR3 in DNA: TGTGCCAGCTCACGAGACAGGGAGGCCACTGAAGCTTTCTTT. It encodes CASSRDREATEAFF.

This clone was observed a single time. The chain links TRBV29-1 to TRBJ2-3; 9 bases are shared with TRBD2. The CDR3 is 14 amino acids. Germline trimming cut 7 bases from V and 3 bases from J; bases unmatched to any gene: 8. CDR1 is SQVTM, CDR2 ANQGSEA, per germline. The CDR3 protein is CSGGVAGVTDTQYF. In nucleotides, the CDR3 is TGCAGCGGGGGGGTAGCGGGGGTGACAGATACGCAGTATTTT.

The chain has TRBV5-1 and TRBJ1-5; D uncertain. CDR1 is SGHRS and CDR2 is YFSETQ in the germline V gene. The CDR3 runs 14 residues. Trimming removed 5 bases from V and 4 bases from J, with 13 bases in between. CDR3 residues: CASSTGEKNQPQHF. The DNA for the CDR3 is TGCGCCAGCAGTACCGGGGAGAAAAATCAGCCCCAGCATTTT.

The V gene is TRBV7-2, the J gene TRBJ1-1, with D perhaps TRBD1 (6 bases). The length of the CDR3 is 15 residues. Looked up from germline, CDR1 is SGHTA and CDR2 is FQGNSA. Trimming cost V 5 bases and J 1 base, with 14 bases left between them. This CDR3 is CASSVTGLRNTEAFF. The CDR3 nucleotides read TGTGCCAGCAGCGTCACAGGGCTTAGGAACACTGAAGCTTTCTTT.

The chain couples TRBV5-1 to TRBJ2-7, with TRBD2 identical over 10 bases. CDR3 length equals 17 residues. The germline gives CDR1 SGHRS, CDR2 YFSETQ. Trimming took 6 bases from V and 6 from J; bases not matched to a gene: 18. The CDR3 DNA follows: TGCGCCAGCACCCCTGACCCTAGCGGGGGCCTCCGTAGCGAGCAGTACTTC. Translation gives CASTPDPSGGLRSEQYF.

The rearrangement uses TRBV4-1 and TRBJ2-2; 15 nucleotides agree with TRBD2. V shed 4 bases, J shed 5 bases, and the junction held 5 bases outside the gene matches. There are 17 residues in the CDR3. Germline V gives CDR1 MGHRA, CDR2 YSYEKL. The CDR3 is CASSRGLAGGRTGELFF. CDR3 DNA sequence: TGCGCCAGCAGCCGTGGACTAGCGGGGGGGCGAACCGGGGAGCTGTTTTTT.

This chain joins TRBV9 and TRBJ1-2, with TRBD1 matching over 9 bases. J was trimmed by 2 bases and V by 3 bases; bases with no gene match: 5. This CDR3 comprises 15 residues. The germline V gene has CDR1 SGDLS and CDR2 YYNGEE. Here the CDR3 DNA reads TGTGCCAGCAGCGAGGGACAGGGAGGAAACTATGGCTACACCTTC. Protein: CASSEGQGGNYGYTF.

The chain has TRBV6-5 and TRBJ1-2, with 7 bases that match TRBD1. Germline CDR1 is MNHEY and CDR2 is SVGAGI. The CDR3 runs 12 residues. Trimming at V came to 6 bases and at J to 2 bases, leaving 0 bases not matched to a gene. The CDR3 spells CASRQGNYGYTF. CDR3 nucleotide sequence: TGTGCCAGCAGACAGGGGAACTATGGCTACACCTTC.

The gene calls are TRBV30 and TRBJ2-3; TRBD2 matches 12 bases. The CDR3 sequence is 19 residues long. The trim removed 2 bases at V and 6 bases at J, leaving 18 bases unmatched. CDR1 and CDR2 from the germline V gene are GTSNPN and SVGIG (reference sequence). In DNA form, the CDR3 reads TGTGCCTGGAGTTCACCCCCGGGGGCTAGCGGGGGGGCCGGCGATACGCAGTATTTT. Translating it yields CAWSSPPGASGGAGDTQYF.

The chain joins TRBV7-3 to TRBJ2-2; D might be TRBD1 (6 bases). The CDR3 totals 16 residues. V was shortened by 5 bases and J by 8 bases, with 21 bases between the two germline ends. Germline V lookup: CDR1 SGHTA, CDR2 FQGTGA. CDR3 sequence (DNA): TGTGCCAGCAGCGCACAACGGGGACAAGGAAATGGGGAGCTGTTTTTT. It yields the protein CASSAQRGQGNGELFF.

V and J are TRBV30 and TRBJ2-1; TRBD1 aligns across 7 bases. Germline V CDR1 and CDR2: GTSNPN, SVGIG (reference sequence). V shed 5 bases, J shed 4 bases, and the junction held 11 bases outside the gene matches. This CDR3 comprises 15 residues. The DNA for the CDR3 is TGTGCCTGGGGGGGTCCGGGACAGCTGTACAATGAGCAGTTCTTC. This sequence encodes CAWGGPGQLYNEQFF. Drawing the rest from reference TRBV30 and TRBJ2-1, the complete variable domain is SQTIHQWPATLVQPVGSPLSLECTVEGTSNPNLYWYRQAAGRGLQLLFYSVGIGQISSEVPQNLSASRPQDRQFILSSKKLLLSDSGFYLCAWGGPGQLYNEQFFGPGTRLTVL.

This clone is a singleton in its sample. J is TRBJ1-2 and V is TRBV18; TRBD1 agrees at 9 bases. With 3 bases clipped from V and 8 bases from J, the junction kept 10 bases outside the gene matches. This CDR3 spans 15 amino acids. Germline CDR1 reads KGHSH; CDR2 reads LQKENI. The CDR3 protein is CASSPGTGGAWGYTF. The CDR3, as DNA: TGTGCCAGCTCACCGGGAACAGGGGGCGCGTGGGGCTACACCTTC.

This CDR3 is CASGALGTDTQYF. The CDR3 DNA reads as TGCGCCAGCGGGGCTTTAGGGACAGATACGCAGTATTTT. V gene TRBV10-2 combines with J gene TRBJ2-3, with a possible D match to TRBD1 (5 bases). The CDR3 runs 13 residues. Trimming cost V 8 bases and J 3 bases, with 12 bases left between them. Looked up from germline, CDR1 is WSHSY and CDR2 is SAAADI.

The V and J genes are TRBV6-5 and TRBJ1-1; 7 bases line up with TRBD1. This CDR3 region has 14 residues. CDR1 MNHEY and CDR2 SVGAGI come from the germline V gene. The trim removed 6 bases at V and 3 bases at J, leaving 7 bases unmatched. As DNA, the CDR3 is TGTGCCAGCAGCGATGCGGGACAGTACACTGAAGCTTTCTTT. Amino acids: CASSDAGQYTEAFF.

The CDR3 region is CASSLNLGALGTDTQYF. Written as DNA, the CDR3 is TGTGCCAGCAGCTTGAACCTGGGGGCGCTGGGGACAGATACGCAGTATTTT. V and J are TRBV11-2 and TRBJ2-3; weak D call: TRBD1 (6 bases). CDR3 length equals 17 residues. V was cut by 3 bases and J by 3 bases, with 19 bases left in between. Germline V CDR1 and CDR2: SGHAT, FQNNGV.

The V and J genes are TRBV10-1 and TRBJ2-3; D perhaps matches TRBD1 (6 bases). The germline CDR1 and CDR2 sequences are WNHNN and SYGVQD (reference sequence). V gave up 0 bases and J gave up 5 bases, with 9 bases separating them. The CDR3 has 14 amino acids. The CDR3, as DNA: TGCGCCAGCAGTGAGTCGAGGGGGAGAGATACGCAGTATTTT. Amino acid sequence: CASSESRGRDTQYF.

The V call is TRBV7-8, the J call TRBJ2-1; 10 nucleotides match TRBD2. Germline-derived CDR1 and CDR2 are SGHVS and FQNEAQ. V shed 3 bases and J 3 bases; nucleotides not matched to a gene: 8. The CDR3 is 17 amino acids. The chain's CDR3 is CASSFHLLAGNYNEQFF. The CDR3, as DNA: TGTGCCAGCAGCTTCCACTTACTAGCGGGGAACTACAATGAGCAGTTCTTC.